Below are 27 T cell receptor beta chains sequenced from a single sample in a study of radiotherapy plus CTLA-4 blockade in lung cancer. The assay was immunoSEQ multiplex PCR, and TCRdb's table has in-frame clones only and misses some. The sample contains roughly 62,000 clones, more than 70% of which appear only once. Sequencing was performed on peripheral blood, taken from a patient treated with radiotherapy plus ipilimumab. The receptor source for this set is a human donor with non-small cell lung cancer who had a complete response to radiotherapy plus ipilimumab.

Note on this clone: The sample has other DNA sequences that encode this CDR3 too. This chain joins TRBV5-5 and TRBJ2-5; D is uncertain. Deletions cut 5 bases from V and 5 bases from J, with 13 bases between. The germline V gene has CDR1 SGHKS and CDR2 YYEKEE (reference sequence). The CDR3 totals 13 residues. The CDR3: CASSKRDAETQYF. CDR3 coding DNA: TGTGCCAGCAGTAAGCGAGACGCGGAGACCCAGTACTTC.

The chain uses TRBV28 and TRBJ1-3; 8 bases line up with TRBD1. CDR1 and CDR2 (germline): MDHEN, SYDVKM. The junction had 10 bases not matched to a gene; V was cut back by 5 bases and J by 4 bases. The CDR3 is 16 amino acids. The DNA of the CDR3 is TGTGCCAGCAGTCCAATGCGGACAGGGAACGGAAACACCATATATTTT. Its protein is CASSPMRTGNGNTIYF. The variable domain in full, completed from reference TRBV28 and TRBJ1-3, reads DVKVTQSSRYLVKRTGEKVFLECVQDMDHENMFWYRQDPGLGLRLIYFSYDVKMKEKGDIPEGYSVSREKKERFSLILESASTNQTSMYLCASSPMRTGNGNTIYFGEGSWLTVV.

This clone was seen a single time. The rearrangement links TRBV12-1 to TRBJ2-1; the DNA was not used to check the table's D call, TRBD2. TRBV12-1 is reported as a pseudogene. The CDR3 has 16 amino acids. CDR3 bases: TGTGCCAGCAGCCCGACGACTAGCGGGAGGGGGAATGAGCAGTTCTTC. This translates into CASSPTTSGRGNEQFF.

The chain joins TRBV18 to TRBJ2-7; 7 bases match TRBD1. The germline V gene encodes CDR1 KGHSH and CDR2 LQKENI. This CDR3 comprises 14 residues. V trimming: 1 base; J trimming: 5 bases; junction bases outside the gene matches: 5. Here the CDR3 reads CASSPQGGPDEQYF. CDR3 DNA: TGTGCCAGCTCACCACAAGGGGGCCCAGACGAGCAGTACTTC.

This rearrangement joins TRBV6-4 to TRBJ1-1; D is possibly TRBD1 (6 bases). V lost 6 bases and J lost 0, with 11 bases in between. Germline values: CDR1 MRHNA, CDR2 SNTAGT. The length of the CDR3 is 14 residues. The CDR3 nucleotides are TGTGCCAGCAGCAGGACAGCCATGAACACTGAAGCTTTCTTT. Translated: CASSRTAMNTEAFF.

This clone came up a few times. This chain joins TRBV10-1 and TRBJ2-5; the match to TRBD2 covers 9 bases. V lost 10 bases and J lost 7; bases outside the gene matches: 13. In germline, CDR1 is WNHNN, CDR2 SYGVQD (reference sequence). The CDR3 is 14 residues long. CDR3 region: CATLQTGLAGTQYF. CDR3 DNA: TGCGCCACCCTACAGACGGGACTAGCTGGGACCCAGTACTTC.

In nucleotides, the CDR3 is TGCGCCAGCAGCTTGAGTGGCGGGGGCAACAATGAGCAGTTCTTC. Its protein is CASSLSGGGNNEQFF. This chain connects TRBV5-1 to TRBJ2-1; D is possibly TRBD2 (7 bases). This CDR3 contains 15 residues. V lost 1 base and J 5 bases, leaving 13 bases between the germline ends. Germline V gene data show CDR1 as SGHRS and CDR2 as YFSETQ.

This clone occurred a few times. The chain links TRBV18 to TRBJ1-2, with TRBD1 matching over 8 bases. Germline values: CDR1 KGHSH, CDR2 LQKENI. V trimming: 8 bases; J trimming: 8 bases; junction bases outside the gene matches: 10. The CDR3 has 13 amino acids. In DNA form, the CDR3 reads TGTGCCAGCCGGAAGGACAGGGAGAGAGGCTACACCTTC. Protein sequence: CASRKDRERGYTF.

This chain joins TRBV7-9 and TRBJ2-7; 7 nucleotides agree with TRBD1. The junction had 9 bases not matched to a gene; V was cut back by 5 bases and J by 2 bases. Germline loops: CDR1 SEHNR, CDR2 FQNEAQ (reference sequence). The CDR3 runs 15 residues. CDR3 region: CASSQHPTGAYEQYF. DNA for the CDR3: TGTGCCAGCAGCCAGCACCCAACAGGGGCCTACGAGCAGTACTTC. The complete variable domain, with remaining parts taken from reference TRBV7-9 and TRBJ2-7, reads DTGVSQNPRHKITKRGQNVTFRCDPISEHNRLYWYRQTLGQGPEFLTYFQNEAQLEKSRLLSDRFSAERPKGSFSTLEIQRTEQGDSAMYLCASSQHPTGAYEQYFGPGTRLTVT.

The J gene is TRBJ1-1, the V gene TRBV2; D is possibly TRBD1 (6 bases). The CDR3 is made up of 15 amino acids. Deletions cut 5 bases from V and 8 bases from J, with 21 bases between. Germline CDR1 is SNHLY and CDR2 is FYNNEI. CDR3 amino acids: CASSLTGTPSSEAFF. Here the CDR3 DNA reads TGTGCCAGCAGTCTAACCGGGACACCATCCTCCGAAGCTTTCTTT.

V is TRBV5-1 and J is TRBJ1-1, with D possibly matching TRBD1 (5 bases). The CDR3 loop spans 14 amino acids. The germline V and J ends were trimmed by 5 bases and 6 bases, with 17 bases remaining between them. The germline CDR1 and CDR2 sequences are SGHRS and YFSETQ. As DNA, the CDR3 is TGCGCCAGCAGTTACGGGGGAGGGGCAGCTGAAGCTTTCTTT. As protein: CASSYGGGAAEAFF.

This clone was counted between two and nine times. One junction end does not reproduce the germline sequence, and a read error may be involved. This chain joins TRBV7-9 and TRBJ2-1; maybe TRBD2 (7 bases). This CDR3 comprises 12 residues. Per germline, CDR1 SEHNR and CDR2 FQNEAQ (reference sequence). The chain's CDR3 is CASSGGDKVSVF. CDR3 sequence (DNA): TGTGCCAGCTCTGGGGGGGACAAAGTTTCGGTCTTC.

The chain uses TRBV5-5 and TRBJ1-3; D is unresolved. The CDR3 is 12 residues long. Trimming cost V 0 bases and J 8 bases, with 6 bases left between them. The V gene's germline CDR1 is SGHKS and CDR2 YYEKEE (reference sequence). The CDR3 sequence is CASSLGGDTIYF. The CDR3 coding sequence is TGTGCCAGCAGCTTGGGGGGAGACACCATATATTTT.

The chain links TRBV29-1 to TRBJ2-3; D is uncertain. This CDR3 is built from 11 residues. The germline CDR1 and CDR2 sequences are SQVTM and ANQGSEA. Trimming cost V 7 bases and J 4 bases, with 9 bases left between them. The chain's CDR3 is CSAALSDTQYF. In DNA form, the CDR3 reads TGCAGCGCTGCACTCTCAGATACGCAGTATTTT.

This chain joins TRBV2 and TRBJ2-1, with TRBD2 matching 10 bases. Trimming cost V 6 bases and J 12 bases; bases outside gene matches: 17. Germline loops: CDR1 SNHLY, CDR2 FYNNEI. The CDR3 length is 16 residues. The CDR3 nucleotides are TGTGCCAGCAGCGGCGGACTAGCGGAGATTACAATGAGGCAGTTCTTC. Translated, it gives CASSGGLAEITMRQFF.

This clone was observed a handful of times. V and J are TRBV7-8 and TRBJ2-7, with TRBD1 identical over 7 bases. Germline V gene lookup returns CDR1 SGHVS and CDR2 FQNEAQ. J was trimmed by 3 bases and V by 8 bases; bases with no gene match: 1. The CDR3 has 11 residues. CDR3 in amino acids: CASQGVYEQYF. The CDR3 DNA is TGTGCCAGCCAGGGGGTCTACGAGCAGTACTTC. Variable domain in full (rest from reference TRBV7-8 and TRBJ2-7): GAGVSQSPRYKVAKRGQDVALRCDPISGHVSLFWYQQALGQGPEFLTYFQNEAQLDKSGLPSDRFFAERPEGSVSTLKIQRTQQEDSAVYLCASQGVYEQYFGPGTRLTVT.

The rearrangement joins TRBV18 to TRBJ2-7, with TRBD1 identical over 9 bases. Per the germline V gene, CDR1 is KGHSH and CDR2 is LQKENI. V shed 3 bases and J 3 bases; nucleotides not matched to a gene: 6. The CDR3 spans 15 residues. The CDR3 reads CASSPPTGGGYEQYF. CDR3 sequence (DNA): TGTGCCAGCTCACCGCCGACAGGGGGAGGCTACGAGCAGTACTTC.

This chain connects TRBV5-1 to TRBJ2-1; maybe TRBD2 (6 bases). The germline V gene has CDR1 SGHRS and CDR2 YFSETQ. The CDR3 totals 15 residues. Trimming pared 2 bases from V and 6 bases from J, leaving 15 bases between. The CDR3 sequence is CASSLGLTPSNEQFF. DNA of the CDR3: TGCGCCAGCAGCTTAGGACTAACACCCTCCAATGAGCAGTTCTTC.

The chain employs TRBV11-2 and TRBJ1-6; TRBD1 aligns across 8 bases. V was pared by 2 bases and J by 10 bases, with 10 bases of the junction left unmatched. The CDR3 is 16 amino acids. Germline V gene sequence: CDR1 SGHAT, CDR2 FQNNGV. CDR3 amino acids: CASSLIPGGAGSPLHF. CDR3 nucleotides: TGTGCCAGCAGCTTAATCCCAGGGGGCGCTGGGTCACCCCTCCACTTT.

The rearrangement uses TRBV6-1 and TRBJ1-5; D gene unclear. Germline V CDR1 and CDR2: MNHNS, SASEGT. This CDR3 is built from 15 residues. V dropped 7 bases and J dropped 6 bases, with 19 bases sitting between them. CDR3 DNA sequence: TGTGCCAGCACCAACGTGCGGGTCCCGGGTCAGCCCCAGCATTTT. Protein: CASTNVRVPGQPQHF.

The chain couples TRBV2 to TRBJ1-5, with a weak D call TRBD1 (6 bases). Germline V CDR1 and CDR2: SNHLY, FYNNEI. The V end was cut by 5 bases, the J end by 4 bases, with 21 bases between. There are 17 residues in the CDR3. CDR3 region: CASSPLSSGTLNQPQHF. The CDR3 bases are TGTGCCAGCAGTCCTCTATCCTCCGGGACACTAAATCAGCCCCAGCATTTT.

The genes are TRBV19 and TRBJ2-5; 7 bases are shared with TRBD1. The germline V gene has CDR1 LNHDA and CDR2 SQIVND (reference sequence). Trimming cost V 4 bases and J 2 bases; bases outside gene matches: 7. The CDR3 consists of 15 residues. The CDR3 region has the DNA TGTGCCAGTAGTACCGGGACAGATTTACAAGAGACCCAGTACTTC. The encoded protein is CASSTGTDLQETQYF.

The chain has TRBV15 and TRBJ2-1, with 14 bases lining up with TRBD2. Looked up from germline, CDR1 is LNHNV and CDR2 is YYDKDF (reference sequence). The CDR3 has 14 amino acids. V lost 5 bases and J lost 8; bases outside the gene matches: 2. DNA of the CDR3: TGTGCCACCAGCGCGGGACTAGCGGGGGATGAGCAGTTCTTC. Translation: CATSAGLAGDEQFF.

This chain links TRBV6-1 with TRBJ1-4; TRBD1 might be the D (5 bases). The V gene's germline CDR1 is MNHNS and CDR2 SASEGT. V lost 10 bases and J 6 bases, leaving 15 bases between the germline ends. CDR3 length: 13 amino acids. The CDR3 DNA reads as TGTGCCACGCAGGGTGTGTCATATGAAAAACTGTTTTTT. It specifies CATQGVSYEKLFF.

The genes are TRBV2 and TRBJ1-5; 7 nucleotides line up with TRBD1. Trimming removed 6 bases from V and 3 bases from J; junction bases left unmatched: 8. The CDR3 has 15 residues. Germline values: CDR1 SNHLY, CDR2 FYNNEI. The CDR3 loop is CASSQGQVLNQPQHF. Here the CDR3 DNA reads TGTGCCAGCAGCCAAGGACAGGTACTCAATCAGCCCCAGCATTTT.

The chain uses TRBV4-1 and TRBJ2-7; D gene ambiguous. V lost 1 base and J 5 bases, leaving 9 bases between the germline ends. Germline CDR1 reads MGHRA; CDR2 reads YSYEKL. This CDR3 is built from 13 residues. Here the CDR3 reads CASSQVGQDEQYF. The CDR3 nucleotides are TGCGCCAGCAGCCAAGTTGGGCAGGACGAGCAGTACTTC.

The chain combines TRBV28 with TRBJ2-5; 8 bases line up with TRBD2. The DNA end favors TRBJ2-7, so the J call may be wrong. Germline V CDR1 and CDR2: MDHEN, SYDVKM. The CDR3 runs 16 residues. CDR3 loop: CASSFPVVAGSYEQYF. The CDR3 nucleotides are TGTGCCAGCAGTTTCCCGGTGGTAGCGGGGTCCTACGAGCAGTACTTC.